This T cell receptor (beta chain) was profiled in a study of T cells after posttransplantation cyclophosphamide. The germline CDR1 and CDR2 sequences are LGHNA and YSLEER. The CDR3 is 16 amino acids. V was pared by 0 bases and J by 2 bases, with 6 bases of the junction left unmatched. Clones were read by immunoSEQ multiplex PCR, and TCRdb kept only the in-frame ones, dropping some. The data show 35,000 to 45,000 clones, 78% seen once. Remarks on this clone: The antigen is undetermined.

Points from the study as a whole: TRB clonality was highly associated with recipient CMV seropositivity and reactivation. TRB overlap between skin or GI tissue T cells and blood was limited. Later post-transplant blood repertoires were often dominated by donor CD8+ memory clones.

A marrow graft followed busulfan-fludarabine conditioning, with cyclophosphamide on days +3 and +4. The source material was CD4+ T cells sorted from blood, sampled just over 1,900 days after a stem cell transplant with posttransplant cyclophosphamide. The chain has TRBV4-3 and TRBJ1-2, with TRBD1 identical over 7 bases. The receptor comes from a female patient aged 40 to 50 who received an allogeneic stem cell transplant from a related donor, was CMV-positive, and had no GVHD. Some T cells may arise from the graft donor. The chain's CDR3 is CASSQDMGRGNYGYTF. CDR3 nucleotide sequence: TGCGCCAGCAGCCAAGATATGGGCAGGGGGAACTATGGCTACACCTTC.